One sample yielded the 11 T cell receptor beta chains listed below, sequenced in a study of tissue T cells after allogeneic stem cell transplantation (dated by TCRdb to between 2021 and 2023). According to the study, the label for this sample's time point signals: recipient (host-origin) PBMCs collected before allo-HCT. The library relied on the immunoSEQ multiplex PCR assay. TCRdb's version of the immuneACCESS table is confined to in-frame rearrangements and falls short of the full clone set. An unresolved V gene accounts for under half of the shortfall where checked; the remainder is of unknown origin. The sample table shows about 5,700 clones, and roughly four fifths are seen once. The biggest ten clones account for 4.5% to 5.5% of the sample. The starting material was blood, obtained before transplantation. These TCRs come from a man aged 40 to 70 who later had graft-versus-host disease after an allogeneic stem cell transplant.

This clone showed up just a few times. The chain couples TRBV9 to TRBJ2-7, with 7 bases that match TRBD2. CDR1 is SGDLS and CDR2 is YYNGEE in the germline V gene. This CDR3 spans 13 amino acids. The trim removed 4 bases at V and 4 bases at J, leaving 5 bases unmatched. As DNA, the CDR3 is TGTGCCAGCAGCCCCTCGGGGGGTTACGAGCAGTACTTC. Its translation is CASSPSGGYEQYF.

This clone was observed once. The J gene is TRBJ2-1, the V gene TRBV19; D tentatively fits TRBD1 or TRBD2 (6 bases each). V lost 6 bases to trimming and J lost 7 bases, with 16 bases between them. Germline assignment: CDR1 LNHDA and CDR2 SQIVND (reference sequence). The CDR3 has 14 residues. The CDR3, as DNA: TGTGCCAGTAGCGGGGGCTCTTTTGGAAATGAGCAGTTCTTC. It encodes CASSGGSFGNEQFF.

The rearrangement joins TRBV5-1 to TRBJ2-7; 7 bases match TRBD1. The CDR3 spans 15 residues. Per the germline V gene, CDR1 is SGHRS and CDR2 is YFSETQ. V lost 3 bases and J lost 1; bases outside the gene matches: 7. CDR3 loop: CASSSNRGQSYEQYF. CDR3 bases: TGCGCCAGCAGCTCCAACAGGGGTCAGTCCTACGAGCAGTACTTC. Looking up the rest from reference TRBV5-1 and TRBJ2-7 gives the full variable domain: KAGVTQTPRYLIKTRGQQVTLSCSPISGHRSVSWYQQTPGQGLQFLFEYFSETQRNKGNFPGRFSGRQFSNSRSEMNVSTLELGDSALYLCASSSNRGQSYEQYFGPGTRLTVT.

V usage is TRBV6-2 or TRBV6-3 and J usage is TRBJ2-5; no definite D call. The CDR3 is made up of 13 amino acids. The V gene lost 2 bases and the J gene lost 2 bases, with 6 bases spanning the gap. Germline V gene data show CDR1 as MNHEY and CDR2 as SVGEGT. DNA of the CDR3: TGTGCCAGCAGTTACGACCAACAAGAGACCCAGTACTTC. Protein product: CASSYDQQETQYF.

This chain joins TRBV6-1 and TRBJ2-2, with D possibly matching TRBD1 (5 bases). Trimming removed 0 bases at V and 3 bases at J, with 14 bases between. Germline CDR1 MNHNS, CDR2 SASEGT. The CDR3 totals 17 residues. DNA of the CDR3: TGTGCCAGCAGTGAAGCAGCTTGGACAACCTACACCGGGGAGCTGTTTTTT. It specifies CASSEAAWTTYTGELFF.

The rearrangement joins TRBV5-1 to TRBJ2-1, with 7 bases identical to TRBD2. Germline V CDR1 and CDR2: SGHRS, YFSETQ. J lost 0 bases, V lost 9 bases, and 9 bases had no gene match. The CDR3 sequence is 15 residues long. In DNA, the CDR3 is TGCGCCAACCATCTCCCGGGGGGCTCCTACAATGAGCAGTTCTTC. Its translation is CANHLPGGSYNEQFF.

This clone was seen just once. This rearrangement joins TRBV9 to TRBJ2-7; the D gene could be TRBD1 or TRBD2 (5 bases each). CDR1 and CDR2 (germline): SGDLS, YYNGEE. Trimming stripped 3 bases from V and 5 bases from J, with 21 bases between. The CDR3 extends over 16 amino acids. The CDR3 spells CASSASIGHMRDEQYF. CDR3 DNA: TGTGCCAGCAGCGCGTCGATCGGACACATGCGGGACGAGCAGTACTTC.

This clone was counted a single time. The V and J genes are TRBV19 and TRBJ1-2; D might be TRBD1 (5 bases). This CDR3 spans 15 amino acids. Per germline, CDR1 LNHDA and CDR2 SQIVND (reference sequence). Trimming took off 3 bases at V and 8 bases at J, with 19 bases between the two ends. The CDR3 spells CASSIGTRQEGGYTF. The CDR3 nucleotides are TGTGCCAGTAGTATTGGTACTCGGCAGGAGGGGGGCTACACCTTC.

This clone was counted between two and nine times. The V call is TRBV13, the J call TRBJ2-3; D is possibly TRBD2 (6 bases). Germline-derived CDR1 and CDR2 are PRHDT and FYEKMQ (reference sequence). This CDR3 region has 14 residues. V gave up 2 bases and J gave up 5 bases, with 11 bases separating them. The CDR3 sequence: CASSLRDFRDTQYF. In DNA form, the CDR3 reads TGTGCCAGCAGCTTAAGGGACTTTCGAGATACGCAGTATTTT.

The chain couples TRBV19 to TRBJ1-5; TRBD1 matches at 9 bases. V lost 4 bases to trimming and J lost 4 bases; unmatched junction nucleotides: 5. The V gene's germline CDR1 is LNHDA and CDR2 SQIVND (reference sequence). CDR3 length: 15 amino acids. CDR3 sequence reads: CASSNADRGNQPQHF. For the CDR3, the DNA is TGTGCCAGTAGTAACGCGGACAGGGGAAATCAGCCCCAGCATTTT.

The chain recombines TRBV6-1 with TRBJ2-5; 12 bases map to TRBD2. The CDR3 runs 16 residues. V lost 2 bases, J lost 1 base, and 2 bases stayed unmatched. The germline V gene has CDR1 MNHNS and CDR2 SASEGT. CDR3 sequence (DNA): TGTGCCAGCAGTGAACTAGCGGGGGGGCCCCAAGAGACCCAGTACTTC. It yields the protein CASSELAGGPQETQYF.